This is a list of T cell receptor beta chains from one sample in a study of T cell responses to AZD1222 COVID-19 vaccine. Measured with immunoSEQ multiplex PCR; TCRdb has only the in-frame clones, and not every one. The sample has 130,000 to 150,000 clones, 85% to 95% seen once. Material: peripheral blood, obtained on day 0 of AZD1222 vaccination. These receptors came from an adult in good health. Each CDR3 is given with its conserved first and last residue. The order of the fields is CDR3 protein, CDR3 DNA, D gene, clone size, V gene, J gene. A D gene is named only where the DNA matches it firmly. Size tells how often a clone was seen (once, few, many) or the class of an expanded clone, and some rows leave it out.

CASSDVGRGETQYF	TGCGCCAGCAGTGACGTAGGAAGAGGAGAGACCCAGTACTTC	NA	NA	TRBV10-2	TRBJ2-5
CASSLGAVNTIYF	TGTGCCAGCAGCTTAGGGGCGGTAAACACCATATATTTT	NA	NA	TRBV7-9	TRBJ1-3
CASSYGGLMNTEAFF	TGTGCCAGCTCTTATGGGGGGCTCATGAACACTGAAGCTTTCTTT	NA	NA	TRBV18	TRBJ1-1
CASSPFSNLAGGDNEQFF	TGCGCCAGCAGCCCCTTCTCCAACCTAGCGGGAGGTGACAATGAGCAGTTCTTC	TRBD2	NA	TRBV5-1	TRBJ2-1
CASSQSHTGELFF	TGTGCCAGCAGCCAGTCGCACACCGGGGAGCTGTTTTTT	NA	once	TRBV3-1/TRBV3-2	TRBJ2-2
CASSKRQGAIEKLFF	TGTGCCAGCAGCAAACGACAGGGGGCGATTGAAAAACTGTTTTTT	TRBD1	NA	TRBV5-6	TRBJ1-4
CASSFQLSYGYTF	TGTGCCAGCAGCTTCCAACTGTCCTATGGCTACACCTTC	NA	NA	TRBV7-2	TRBJ1-2
CASSYLQAPNSPLHF	TGTGCCAGCAGCTACTTACAGGCGCCGAATTCACCCCTCCACTTT	NA	NA	TRBV5-4	TRBJ1-6
CASSFPGARNTEAFF	TGTGCCAGCAGCTTCCCGGGGGCGAGGAACACTGAAGCTTTCTTT	NA	NA	TRBV7-9	TRBJ1-1
CASSEQGPEAFF	TGCGCCAGCAGCGAGCAGGGACCTGAAGCTTTCTTT	NA	NA	TRBV5-1	TRBJ1-1
CASRREESSSYEQYF	TGTGCCAGCAGGCGCGAGGAGAGTTCCTCCTACGAGCAGTACTTC	NA	NA	TRBV6-5	TRBJ2-7
CASSQFGTSYGYTF	TGTGCCAGCAGTCAGTTCGGGACATCCTATGGCTACACCTTC	NA	NA	TRBV2	TRBJ1-2
CASSVAYGGETQYF	TGTGCCAGCAGCGTAGCTTACGGGGGGGAGACCCAGTACTTC	TRBD2	NA	TRBV9	TRBJ2-5
CASSYSETGPYGYTF	TGTGCCAGCAGTTACTCGGAGACAGGGCCCTATGGCTACACCTTC	TRBD1	NA	TRBV6-5	TRBJ1-2
CASRRAGNEKLFF	TGTGCCAGCAGGCGGGCGGGGAATGAAAAACTGTTTTTT	NA	NA	TRBV5-6	TRBJ1-4
CASSLGLYRGMNTEAFF	TGTGCCAGCAGCTTGGGGCTTTACAGGGGTATGAACACTGAAGCTTTCTTT	TRBD1	NA	TRBV5-5	TRBJ1-1
CASREGAGVANEQFF	TGTGCCAGCAGGGAGGGGGCAGGGGTTGCCAATGAGCAGTTCTTC	NA	once	TRBV3-1/TRBV3-2	TRBJ2-1
CASSPRGRDSPLHF	TGTGCCAGCAGCCCCCGCGGTCGGGATTCACCCCTCCACTTT	NA	few	TRBV6-5	TRBJ1-6
CASTLRTEAFF	TGTGCCAGCACCCTCCGGACTGAAGCTTTCTTT	NA	NA	TRBV12-3/TRBV12-4	TRBJ1-1
CASSPGDLVSGQPQHF	TGCGCCAGCAGCCCCGGGGACCTCGTATCCGGTCAGCCCCAGCATTTT	NA	NA	TRBV5-1	TRBJ1-5
CASTLSEDEAFF	TGTGCCAGCACCCTCTCAGAGGATGAAGCTTTCTTT	NA	NA	TRBV7-9	TRBJ1-1
CASSRGQLNEKLFF	TGTGCCAGCTCACGGGGACAGCTGAATGAAAAACTGTTTTTT	TRBD1	NA	TRBV18	TRBJ1-4
CASRGVGGCGNTIYF	TGTGCCAGCCGCGGCGTAGGGGGCTGTGGAAACACCATATATTTT	TRBD1	NA	TRBV6-4	TRBJ1-3
CASSPTGANYGYTF	TGTGCCAGCTCACCAACAGGAGCTAACTATGGCTACACCTTC	NA	NA	TRBV18	TRBJ1-2
CASSLGQGDEKLFF	TGTGCCAGCAGCTTAGGACAGGGGGATGAAAAACTGTTTTTT	TRBD1	NA	TRBV7-6	TRBJ1-4
CASSLGHRYGYTF	TGTGCCAGCAGCCTCGGACACCGCTATGGCTACACCTTC	NA	NA	TRBV12-3/TRBV12-4	TRBJ1-2
CASSLGTGGNQPQHF	TGCGCCAGCAGCTTGGGGACAGGGGGAAATCAGCCCCAGCATTTT	TRBD1	NA	TRBV5-1	TRBJ1-5
CASSLDRGSVAGVRDTQYF	TGTGCCAGCAGCTTGGACAGGGGTTCTGTAGCGGGAGTCAGAGATACGCAGTATTTT	NA	NA	TRBV11-2	TRBJ2-3
CASSYQQGKSYEQYF	TGTGCCAGCAGCTACCAACAGGGGAAGTCCTACGAGCAGTACTTC	TRBD1	NA	TRBV7-2	TRBJ2-7
CASSDSFNQPQHF	TGTGCCAGCAGCGACAGCTTCAATCAGCCCCAGCATTTT	NA	few	TRBV7-9	TRBJ1-5
CAWSGTGNSPLHF	TGTGCCTGGAGTGGGACGGGGAATTCACCCCTCCACTTT	NA	NA	TRBV30	TRBJ1-6
CASSLGQGVNTEAFF	TGTGCCAGCTCACTGGGACAGGGAGTGAACACTGAAGCTTTCTTT	TRBD1	NA	TRBV18	TRBJ1-1
CASSIDQDRVFNEQFF	TGTGCCAGTAGTATAGATCAGGACAGGGTTTTCAATGAGCAGTTCTTC	TRBD1	once	TRBV19	TRBJ2-1
CASSSGGGYGYTF	TGTGCCAGCAGTTCCGGGGGAGGCTATGGCTACACCTTC	NA	NA	TRBV28	TRBJ1-2
CASSSRGRRDREFYEQYF	TGTGCCAGCAGCTCCCGGGGACGGCGGGACAGGGAGTTTTACGAGCAGTACTTC	TRBD1	NA	TRBV11-2	TRBJ2-7
CASSAGQGAAYEQYF	TGTGCCAGCAGTGCTGGACAGGGGGCAGCCTACGAGCAGTACTTC	TRBD1	NA	TRBV2	TRBJ2-7
CASSLVSGVGYGYTF	TGTGCCAGCAGCTTAGTGTCGGGCGTGGGATATGGCTACACCTTC	NA	NA	TRBV11-2	TRBJ1-2
CSVEGTGRDYGYTF	TGCAGCGTTGAGGGGACAGGGCGGGACTATGGCTACACCTTC	TRBD1	once	TRBV29-1	TRBJ1-2
CASSPYSGEQYF	TGCGCCAGCAGCCCTTACAGTGGCGAGCAGTACTTC	NA	NA	TRBV4-1	TRBJ2-7
CSVDQLAGGGFYNEQFF	TGCAGCGTTGACCAACTAGCGGGAGGAGGATTTTACAATGAGCAGTTCTTC	TRBD2	NA	TRBV29-1	TRBJ2-1
CASSPNQGFDYEQYF	TGTGCCAGCTCACCAAATCAAGGTTTCGACTACGAGCAGTACTTC	NA	NA	TRBV18	TRBJ2-7
CASSVPRGQPISPYEQYF	TGTGCCAGCAGCGTCCCCAGGGGACAGCCAATAAGTCCCTACGAGCAGTACTTC	TRBD1	NA	TRBV9	TRBJ2-7
CASSLAEGAETQYF	TGCGCCAGCAGCTTGGCCGAGGGAGCGGAGACCCAGTACTTC	NA	NA	TRBV5-1	TRBJ2-5
CASSLDGRIGNEQFF	TGTGCCAGCAGCTTAGACGGGAGGATCGGGAATGAGCAGTTCTTC	TRBD2	once	TRBV7-9	TRBJ2-1
CASSPVRQGTSGSSYNEQFF	TGCGCCAGCAGCCCGGTACGACAGGGTACTAGCGGGAGCTCCTACAATGAGCAGTTCTTC	TRBD2	NA	TRBV5-1	TRBJ2-1
CASSPQGAGEQFF	TGTGCCAGCTCACCACAGGGGGCAGGTGAGCAGTTCTTC	TRBD1	NA	TRBV18	TRBJ2-1
CASSLDRAYGYTF	TGTGCCAGCAGCCTGGACAGAGCCTATGGCTACACCTTC	NA	once	TRBV28	TRBJ1-2
CSTLGASGANVLTF	TGCAGCACCTTAGGGGCTTCTGGGGCCAACGTCCTGACTTTC	NA	NA	TRBV29-1	TRBJ2-6